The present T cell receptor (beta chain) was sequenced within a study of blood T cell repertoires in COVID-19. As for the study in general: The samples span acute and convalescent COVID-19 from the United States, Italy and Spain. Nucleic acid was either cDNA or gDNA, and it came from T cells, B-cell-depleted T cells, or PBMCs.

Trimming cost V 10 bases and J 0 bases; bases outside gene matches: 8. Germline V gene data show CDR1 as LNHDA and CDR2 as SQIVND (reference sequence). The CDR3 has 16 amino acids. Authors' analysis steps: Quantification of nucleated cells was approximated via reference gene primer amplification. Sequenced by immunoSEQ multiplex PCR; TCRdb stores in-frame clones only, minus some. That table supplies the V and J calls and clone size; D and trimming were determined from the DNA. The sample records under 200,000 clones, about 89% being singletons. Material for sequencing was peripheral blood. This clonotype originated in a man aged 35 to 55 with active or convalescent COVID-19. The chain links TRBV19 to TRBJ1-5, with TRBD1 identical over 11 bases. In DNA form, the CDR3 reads TGTGCCACCCACGGGACAGGGGGTGCTAGCAATCAGCCCCAGCATTTT. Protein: CATHGTGGASNQPQHF.